A single sample is the source of the 2 T cell receptor beta chains below, sequenced in a study of OX40 agonist ivuxolimab in advanced cancers. Sequencing was performed with immunoSEQ multiplex PCR; in TCRdb, only in-frame clones are kept and a portion is missing. The sample holds approximately 61,000 clones; about 85% are singletons and the top ten take 0.3% to 0.45%. Source: CD4+ or CD8+ T cells sorted from blood, taken in a trial of the OX40 agonist ivuxolimab. The receptor source for this set is an adult with an advanced solid tumor such as melanoma, head and neck, liver or kidney cancer.

The rearrangement joins TRBV5-1 to TRBJ1-1, with D perhaps matching TRBD1 (6 bases). Germline lookup yields CDR1 SGHRS and CDR2 YFSETQ. V lost 6 bases to trimming and J lost 1 base, with 13 bases between them. The CDR3 runs 14 residues. This CDR3 is CASKGVSRNTEAFF. CDR3 nucleotides: TGCGCCAGCAAGGGGGTCAGCAGGAACACTGAAGCTTTCTTT.

The chain is built from TRBV5-3 and TRBJ1-6, with 10 bases aligning to TRBD1. TRBV5-3 is designated an ORF whose function remains uncertain. V lost 0 bases and J lost 3; bases outside the gene matches: 15. The CDR3 extends over 21 amino acids. CDR3 loop: CARSLAAPGQGPSDYNSPLHF. The CDR3 DNA sequence: TGTGCCAGAAGCTTGGCAGCCCCGGGACAGGGGCCATCAGACTATAATTCACCCCTCCACTTT.